This TCR beta chain appears in the sequencing data of a study of cytomegalovirus exposure and HLA in healthy donors. Findings of the study overall: By a later analysis, the bulk of CMV-associated TCR beta chains appeared HLA-restricted. TCR beta chains associated with HLA were, in a later analysis, more clonally expanded than equally common others.

The V and J ends lost 0 bases and 6 bases respectively, with 10 bases between them. This CDR3 comprises 13 residues. Germline V gives CDR1 SGDLS, CDR2 YYNGEE. Points on this clone: Antigen specificity is unknown.

Donors consisted of healthy bone marrow donors. Primers for the PCR totalled 60 Vbeta and 13 Jbeta. The table came from immunoSEQ multiplex PCR; TCRdb's copy has only in-frame clones and leaves some out. Among some 110,000 clones, 60% to 85% were seen once, and the ten largest hold 2.5% to 3%. This receptor was obtained from a male donor in good health and CMV-seropositive. Material: PBMCs. This chain links TRBV9 with TRBJ2-7, with D possibly TRBD1 on 5 matching bases. CDR3 nucleotides: TGTGCCAGCAGCGTAGTCCAGGGTGCCGAGCAGTACTTC. Protein sequence: CASSVVQGAEQYF.